This record concerns one T cell receptor beta chain sequence. No antigen is known for it. The germline gives CDR1 MGHRA, CDR2 YSYEKL. V shed 2 bases and J 2 bases; nucleotides not matched to a gene: 8. The CDR3 covers 16 residues. Treatment specified: roughly 18 received Ad26.COV2.S at low or high dose, single or two shots; 5 received placebo; per-sample allocation not given. Day 63 after the first injection of vaccine or placebo was the sampling time. This specimen comes from a study of Ad26.COV2.S vaccination and SARS-CoV-2 variants. About the study: In the COV1001 trial, the donor was in the Ad26.COV2.S arm.

Study-level results: Reported findings describe substantial breadth in spike-specific CD8+ and CD4+ T cell responses following vaccination.

Sequenced by immunoSEQ multiplex PCR; TCRdb stores in-frame clones only, minus some. In the table there are about 350,000 clones, 75% to 90% of which are singletons. The sequencing used peripheral blood, collected in a trial of Ad26.COV2.S vaccine versus placebo. This receptor was taken from a person between 18 and 65 years old who received the Ad26.COV2.S COVID-19 vaccine or a placebo. The chain carries TRBV4-1 and TRBJ2-5, with TRBD1 matching 7 bases. In DNA form, the CDR3 reads TGCGCCAGCAGCCAAAATCCCGGGACAGCACAAGAGACCCAGTACTTC. Protein: CASSQNPGTAQETQYF.